This T cell receptor beta chain derives from a study of blood T cell repertoires in COVID-19. About the research overall: Acute and convalescent COVID-19 specimens originated in the United States, Italy and Spain. From T cells, B-cell-depleted T cells, or PBMCs came the material, which was cDNA or gDNA.

Participants' reported clinical history set cohort assignment. Germline-derived CDR1 and CDR2 are LGHDT and YNNKEL (reference sequence). The V gene end was trimmed by 0 bases and the J gene end by 3 bases; junction bases not matched to a gene: 10. This CDR3 has 17 residues. Repertoires were generated with immunoSEQ multiplex PCR, while TCRdb's copy carries only in-frame clones and drops some. The sample includes under 500,000 clones, around nine tenths of them seen just once. The sample comprised PBMCs or T cells enriched from blood (not recorded which). This chain uses TRBV3-1 (or the pseudogene TRBV3-2) with TRBJ1-2; TRBD1 matches at 7 bases. This TCR was recovered from a woman younger than 30 with acute COVID-19. CDR3 coding DNA: TGTGCCAGCAGCCAAGATCTTGGACAGGCGAACGACTATGGCTACACCTTC. It encodes CASSQDLGQANDYGYTF.